One and the same sample provided the 20 T cell receptor beta chains below, sequenced in a study of cytomegalovirus exposure and HLA in healthy donors. Amplification used 60 Vbeta primers and 13 Jbeta primers. Repertoires were generated with immunoSEQ multiplex PCR, while TCRdb's copy carries only in-frame clones and drops some. The table for this sample gives more than 50,000 clones. Input material: PBMCs. These receptors all stem from a woman aged 40 to 50 in good health and CMV-seronegative.

The chain combines TRBV5-8 with TRBJ2-3; tentative D call: TRBD1 (5 bases). CDR3 length: 16 residues. The V gene's germline CDR1 is SGHTS and CDR2 YDEGEE. The germline V and J ends were trimmed by 2 bases and 2 bases, with 15 bases remaining between them. Here the CDR3 reads CASSFSGLTATDTQYF. CDR3 in DNA: TGTGCCAGCAGCTTTTCAGGGCTAACAGCCACAGATACGCAGTATTTT.

CDR3 sequence: CASMRDLLLSYNSPLHF. The CDR3 bases are TGTGCCAGCATGCGCGATCTCCTCTTATCCTATAATTCACCCCTCCACTTT. The chain carries TRBV28 and TRBJ1-6; D is uncertain. Germline V gene lookup returns CDR1 MDHEN and CDR2 SYDVKM. Trimming pared 7 bases from V and 1 base from J, leaving 17 bases between. The CDR3 is 17 amino acids.

The chain couples TRBV5-1 to TRBJ1-3; 9 nucleotides agree with TRBD1. This CDR3 comprises 19 residues. Trimming at V came to 3 bases and at J to 3 bases, leaving 16 bases not matched to a gene. Germline V lookup: CDR1 SGHRS, CDR2 YFSETQ. Here the CDR3 DNA reads TGCGCCAGCAGCTGGAAACCGGGACAGGGTGGAGCTGGTGGAAACACCATATATTTT. This translates into CASSWKPGQGGAGGNTIYF.

The chain is built from TRBV30 and TRBJ1-5; tentatively, D is TRBD1 (5 bases). Trimming cost V 0 bases and J 4 bases, with 7 bases left between them. CDR3 length: 13 amino acids. CDR1 and CDR2 from the germline V gene are GTSNPN and SVGIG (reference sequence). CDR3 sequence (DNA): TGTGCCTGGAGTGTACGGACAAATCAGCCCCAGCATTTT. Protein: CAWSVRTNQPQHF. Drawing the rest from reference TRBV30 and TRBJ1-5, the complete variable domain is SQTIHQWPATLVQPVGSPLSLECTVEGTSNPNLYWYRQAAGRGLQLLFYSVGIGQISSEVPQNLSASRPQDRQFILSSKKLLLSDSGFYLCAWSVRTNQPQHFGDGTRLSIL.

This chain joins TRBV28 and TRBJ1-1; TRBD1 aligns across 9 bases. J lost 1 base, V lost 4 bases, and 4 bases had no gene match. Germline CDR1 reads MDHEN; CDR2 reads SYDVKM. This CDR3 is 15 amino acids long. The DNA for the CDR3 is TGTGCCAGCAGTTCACAGGGGGCCGGGAACACTGAAGCTTTCTTT. It encodes CASSSQGAGNTEAFF.

For the CDR3, the DNA is TGTGCCAGCACGGGGGGAAACTATAATTCACCCCTCCACTTT. Encoded protein: CASTGGNYNSPLHF. The J gene is TRBJ1-6, the V gene TRBV28; D is possibly TRBD1 (5 bases). V dropped 7 bases and J dropped 3 bases, with 10 bases sitting between them. The germline V gene has CDR1 MDHEN and CDR2 SYDVKM. The CDR3 has 14 residues.

The chain links TRBV7-9 to TRBJ1-2, with a possible D match to TRBD1 (6 bases). The CDR3 is 14 amino acids. The V gene's germline CDR1 is SEHNR and CDR2 FQNEAQ (reference sequence). V lost 0 bases and J lost 3, with 8 bases in between. CDR3 residues: CASSLADRDYGYTF. CDR3 in DNA: TGTGCCAGCAGCTTAGCGGACAGAGACTATGGCTACACCTTC.

The rearrangement joins TRBV27 to TRBJ1-2; 7 bases fit TRBD1. Germline CDR1 and CDR2: MNHEY and SMNVEV (reference sequence). The length of the CDR3 is 14 residues. Trimming removed 5 bases from V and 4 bases from J; junction bases left unmatched: 7. The CDR3 bases are TGTGCCAGCAGTCCCTTCTGGGACAGCTATGGCTACACCTTC. Its protein product is CASSPFWDSYGYTF.

V usage is TRBV6-5 and J usage is TRBJ1-2; 7 bases line up with TRBD1. The CDR3 consists of 15 residues. Losses at the gene ends were 5 bases for V and 8 bases for J; bases not matched to a gene: 14. The germline CDR1 and CDR2 sequences are MNHEY and SVGAGI. CDR3 loop: CASSPSRDRFGGYTF. The DNA for the CDR3 is TGTGCCAGCAGTCCATCCCGGGACAGATTCGGCGGCTACACCTTC.

The rearrangement links TRBV6-1 to TRBJ2-7; TRBD2 aligns across 7 bases. The germline V gene has CDR1 MNHNS and CDR2 SASEGT. The trim removed 4 bases at V and 3 bases at J, leaving 6 bases unmatched. The CDR3 has 14 residues. The CDR3 DNA reads TGTGCCAGCAGTGGTGGGGACTACCGCTACGAGCAGTACTTC. The encoded protein is CASSGGDYRYEQYF.

This chain links TRBV7-7 with TRBJ2-1, with a weak D call TRBD1 (6 bases). Germline CDR1 reads SSHAT; CDR2 reads FNYEAQ (reference sequence). This CDR3 region has 14 residues. Trimming pared 1 base from V and 7 bases from J, leaving 11 bases between. CDR3 sequence reads: CASSLGQGFNEQFF. As DNA, the CDR3 is TGTGCCAGCAGCTTAGGGCAGGGGTTTAATGAGCAGTTCTTC.

In nucleotides, the CDR3 is TGTGCCAGCAGCGTAAACACAGGGGGCGATAATGAAAAACTGTTTTTT. Translating gives CASSVNTGGDNEKLFF. The chain employs TRBV7-2 and TRBJ1-4, with 9 positions matching TRBD1. This CDR3 region has 16 residues. Germline V CDR1 and CDR2: SGHTA, FQGNSA. The V and J ends lost 5 bases and 4 bases, in that order; junction bases with no gene match: 8.

This chain connects TRBV19 to TRBJ2-7, with D uncertain. Per the germline V gene, CDR1 is LNHDA and CDR2 is SQIVND (reference sequence). CDR3 length: 14 residues. V lost 5 bases to trimming and J lost 6 bases, with 17 bases between them. CDR3 amino acids: CASSRSPQVGEQYF. The CDR3 nucleotides read TGTGCCAGTAGTCGAAGCCCTCAAGTCGGCGAGCAGTACTTC.

The chain employs TRBV6-4 and TRBJ2-1, with 9 bases identical to TRBD2. The CDR3 length is 15 residues. J gave up 8 bases and V 2 bases, and 7 bases lay outside the gene matches. CDR1 and CDR2 from the germline V gene are MRHNA and SNTAGT. This CDR3 is CASSDDAGGFDEQFF. CDR3 DNA sequence: TGTGCCAGCAGTGACGATGCGGGGGGGTTCGATGAGCAGTTCTTC.

This chain links TRBV15 with TRBJ2-7; perhaps TRBD1 as D (6 bases). The CDR3 totals 12 residues. Germline CDR1 LNHNV, CDR2 YYDKDF (reference sequence). Between the trimmed V and J ends, which lost 5 bases and 9 bases, there was a span of 14 bases. Here the CDR3 DNA reads TGTGCCACCAGCTTCAGGGGCCGGGGGCAGTACTTC. It yields the protein CATSFRGRGQYF.

The chain recombines TRBV5-4 with TRBJ2-1; 12 positions match TRBD2. CDR3 length: 15 amino acids. Germline values: CDR1 SGHNT, CDR2 YYREEE (reference sequence). V lost 0 bases to trimming and J lost 7 bases; unmatched junction nucleotides: 2. CDR3 nucleotides: TGTGCCAGCAGCTTGGCTAGCGGGAGGGCAAATGAGCAGTTCTTC. Translation: CASSLASGRANEQFF. Together with reference TRBV5-4 and TRBJ2-1, the CDR3 gives the full variable domain: ETGVTQSPTHLIKTRGQQVTLRCSSQSGHNTVSWYQQALGQGPQFIFQYYREEENGRGNFPPRFSGLQFPNYSSELNVNALELDDSALYLCASSLASGRANEQFFGPGTRLTVL.

The genes are TRBV12-5 and TRBJ2-5, with 10 bases lining up with TRBD2. Germline V gene lookup returns CDR1 LGHNT and CDR2 FRNRAP. V lost 4 bases, J lost 5 bases, and 4 bases stayed unmatched. The CDR3 contains 14 residues. CDR3 region: CASGSTTSGETQYF. The CDR3 DNA reads as TGTGCTAGTGGTTCGACGACTAGCGGGGAGACCCAGTACTTC.

The genes are TRBV5-1 and TRBJ1-5; 7 bases are shared with TRBD1. The V and J ends lost 2 bases and 4 bases, in that order; junction bases with no gene match: 6. In germline, CDR1 is SGHRS, CDR2 YFSETQ. The CDR3 totals 15 residues. The CDR3 spells CASSLAGTENQPQHF. The DNA for the CDR3 is TGCGCCAGCAGCTTAGCCGGGACAGAGAATCAGCCCCAGCATTTT.

The J gene is TRBJ2-3, the V gene TRBV6-5; TRBD1 agrees at 8 bases. Per the germline V gene, CDR1 is MNHEY and CDR2 is SVGAGI. J lost 3 bases, V lost 8 bases, and 4 bases had no gene match. The CDR3 sequence is 13 residues long. For the CDR3, the DNA is TGTGCCAGCCGGGACAGGATGACAGATACGCAGTATTTT. Translation gives CASRDRMTDTQYF.

The chain couples TRBV15 to TRBJ1-5; TRBD1 matches 8 bases. This CDR3 comprises 17 residues. Looked up from germline, CDR1 is LNHNV and CDR2 is YYDKDF (reference sequence). Losses at the gene ends were 3 bases for V and 11 bases for J; bases not matched to a gene: 18. The CDR3 reads CATSRGVDRGFVVAQHF. CDR3 coding DNA: TGTGCCACCAGCAGGGGGGTAGACAGGGGTTTCGTTGTTGCCCAGCATTTT.